Listed below are T cell receptor beta chains from one sample, sequenced in a study of cytotoxic CD8 clonotypes in ibrutinib-treated CLL. The assay was immunoSEQ multiplex PCR, and TCRdb's table has in-frame clones only and misses some. The sample gives about 250,000 clones, 70% of which show up once; about 16% is in the top ten. The sample was PBMCs, taken after 24 months of ibrutinib treatment. These receptors were collected from a human donor with chronic lymphocytic leukemia. Both conserved end residues are part of each CDR3. The order of the fields is CDR3 DNA, CDR3 protein, D gene, J gene, V gene, CDR3 length, clone size. D genes are given only for firm matches. Clone size, where shown, is once, few, many, or a class for clones that have expanded.

cdr3_nt: TGTGCCAGCAGCGTAGCGACGGGGCGGGAAGAGACCCAGTACTTC
cdr3_aa: CASSVATGREETQYF
d_call: .
j_call: TRBJ2-5
v_call: TRBV9
cdr3_length: 15
clone_size: few

cdr3_nt: TGTGCCAGCAGCCATCTGAGGGCCGGGGAGCTGTTTTTT
cdr3_aa: CASSHLRAGELFF
d_call: .
j_call: TRBJ2-2
v_call: TRBV11-2
cdr3_length: 13
clone_size: .

cdr3_nt: TGTGCCAGCAGCTTGAGACAGTGGAACTATGGCTACACCTTC
cdr3_aa: CASSLRQWNYGYTF
d_call: .
j_call: TRBJ1-2
v_call: TRBV11-2
cdr3_length: 14
clone_size: .

cdr3_nt: TGCAGCGCCTCCAGGACTAGCGGGAGGGCCGGCAATGAGCAGTTCTTC
cdr3_aa: CSASRTSGRAGNEQFF
d_call: TRBD2
j_call: TRBJ2-1
v_call: TRBV29-1
cdr3_length: 16
clone_size: .

cdr3_nt: TGTGCCAGCAGTCCTCTGGGCACCGGGGAGCTGTTTTTT
cdr3_aa: CASSPLGTGELFF
d_call: .
j_call: TRBJ2-2
v_call: TRBV11-3
cdr3_length: 13
clone_size: .

cdr3_nt: TGCAGCGCAAACCATTACAATGAGCAGTTCTTC
cdr3_aa: CSANHYNEQFF
d_call: .
j_call: TRBJ2-1
v_call: TRBV29-1
cdr3_length: 11
clone_size: once

cdr3_nt: TGTGCCAGCAGTTACGAAAGGGCAGGGGACTACTACGAGCAGTACTTC
cdr3_aa: CASSYERAGDYYEQYF
d_call: .
j_call: TRBJ2-7
v_call: TRBV6-6
cdr3_length: 16
clone_size: .

cdr3_nt: TGCGCCAGCAGCCCCTTATCGTTAATGAACACTGAAGCTTTCTTT
cdr3_aa: CASSPLSLMNTEAFF
d_call: .
j_call: TRBJ1-1
v_call: TRBV14
cdr3_length: 15
clone_size: .

cdr3_nt: TGTGCCAGCGGCTATTCTCCCCCAGGAACCCAGTACTTC
cdr3_aa: CASGYSPPGTQYF
d_call: .
j_call: TRBJ2-5
v_call: TRBV27
cdr3_length: 13
clone_size: .

cdr3_nt: TGTGCCAGCAGTGAAGGGGCAGGGTGGGGCTACACCTTC
cdr3_aa: CASSEGAGWGYTF
d_call: .
j_call: TRBJ1-2
v_call: TRBV2
cdr3_length: 13
clone_size: many

cdr3_nt: TGTGCCAGCAGTTTCACTTACTCCCAGCATTTT
cdr3_aa: CASSFTYSQHF
d_call: .
j_call: TRBJ1-5
v_call: TRBV28
cdr3_length: 11
clone_size: .

cdr3_nt: TGTGCCAGTAGTGCCCCCGGACGGGATTACTCTGCAACTAATGAAAAACTGTTTTTT
cdr3_aa: CASSAPGRDYSATNEKLFF
d_call: .
j_call: TRBJ1-4
v_call: TRBV19
cdr3_length: 19
clone_size: .

cdr3_nt: TGTGCCTGGACTCAAGGGAAGGATACTGAAGCTTTCTTT
cdr3_aa: CAWTQGKDTEAFF
d_call: .
j_call: TRBJ1-1
v_call: TRBV30
cdr3_length: 13
clone_size: .

cdr3_nt: TGTGCCAGCAGCGCCTCACTAGCGGCGACCTACAATGAGCAGTTCTTC
cdr3_aa: CASSASLAATYNEQFF
d_call: TRBD2
j_call: TRBJ2-1
v_call: TRBV9
cdr3_length: 16
clone_size: .

cdr3_nt: TGCGCCAGCAGCCCAGATGGACCTTATAGCAATCAGCCCCAGCATTTT
cdr3_aa: CASSPDGPYSNQPQHF
d_call: .
j_call: TRBJ1-5
v_call: TRBV4-1
cdr3_length: 16
clone_size: .

cdr3_nt: TGTGCCAGCAGTTTCAGGGCAGGGGTTCATCAGCCCCAGCATTTT
cdr3_aa: CASSFRAGVHQPQHF
d_call: .
j_call: TRBJ1-5
v_call: TRBV28
cdr3_length: 15
clone_size: .

cdr3_nt: TGTGCCAGTAGTATCCGGGCCGGTACTTATGGCTACACCTTC
cdr3_aa: CASSIRAGTYGYTF
d_call: .
j_call: TRBJ1-2
v_call: TRBV19
cdr3_length: 14
clone_size: .

cdr3_nt: TGTGCCAGCAGCGTGATAGGGTCTGGAAACACCATATATTTT
cdr3_aa: CASSVIGSGNTIYF
d_call: .
j_call: TRBJ1-3
v_call: TRBV9
cdr3_length: 14
clone_size: few

cdr3_nt: TGTGCCAGCAGTTTTGCGGAAACCACAGATACGCAGTATTTT
cdr3_aa: CASSFAETTDTQYF
d_call: .
j_call: TRBJ2-3
v_call: TRBV28
cdr3_length: 14
clone_size: .

cdr3_nt: TGTGCCAGCAGCTTCAAGGGGTCTGGAAACACCATATATTTT
cdr3_aa: CASSFKGSGNTIYF
d_call: .
j_call: TRBJ1-3
v_call: TRBV7-2
cdr3_length: 14
clone_size: .

cdr3_nt: TGTGCCAGCAGTTCCGGACTAGCGGGAGCCCCCTACGAGCAGTACTTC
cdr3_aa: CASSSGLAGAPYEQYF
d_call: TRBD2
j_call: TRBJ2-7
v_call: TRBV28
cdr3_length: 16
clone_size: once

cdr3_nt: TGTGCCAGCAGTTTAAAGGGATACTCCTACGAGCAGTACTTC
cdr3_aa: CASSLKGYSYEQYF
d_call: .
j_call: TRBJ2-7
v_call: TRBV27
cdr3_length: 14
clone_size: .

cdr3_nt: TGTGCCAGCAGTCCCCGGGATAGATGGTCTAGCGGAACCTACAATGAGCAGTTCTTC
cdr3_aa: CASSPRDRWSSGTYNEQFF
d_call: TRBD2
j_call: TRBJ2-1
v_call: TRBV28
cdr3_length: 19
clone_size: .

cdr3_nt: TGTGCCGGTGGACGCGGGAACACCGGGGAGCTGTTTTTT
cdr3_aa: CAGGRGNTGELFF
d_call: .
j_call: TRBJ2-2
v_call: TRBV9
cdr3_length: 13
clone_size: .

cdr3_nt: TGTGCCAGCAGTAGTTTTCCGCGTATTAGGTCTGGAAACACCATATATTTT
cdr3_aa: CASSSFPRIRSGNTIYF
d_call: .
j_call: TRBJ1-3
v_call: TRBV28
cdr3_length: 17
clone_size: .

cdr3_nt: TGTGCCAGTAGTGTGGCAGGGACTTTACAAGGGGAGCTGTTTTTT
cdr3_aa: CASSVAGTLQGELFF
d_call: .
j_call: TRBJ2-2
v_call: TRBV19
cdr3_length: 15
clone_size: .

cdr3_nt: TGTGCCAGCAGTTTAAGGGGGGGGAGCAATCAGCCCCAGCATTTT
cdr3_aa: CASSLRGGSNQPQHF
d_call: .
j_call: TRBJ1-5
v_call: TRBV28
cdr3_length: 15
clone_size: once

cdr3_nt: TGTGCCAGCAGTGAGGGACTAGCGGGAGTCTGGGAGCAGTACTTC
cdr3_aa: CASSEGLAGVWEQYF
d_call: TRBD2
j_call: TRBJ2-7
v_call: TRBV2
cdr3_length: 15
clone_size: .

cdr3_nt: TGTGCCAGTAAGGGGGGACTAGCGGGGCCCCTCACAGATACGCAGTATTTT
cdr3_aa: CASKGGLAGPLTDTQYF
d_call: TRBD2
j_call: TRBJ2-3
v_call: TRBV19
cdr3_length: 17
clone_size: .

cdr3_nt: TGTGCCAGCAGCCAGATTGGAGGACAGGGGGGGAGTGGCTACACCTTC
cdr3_aa: CASSQIGGQGGSGYTF
d_call: TRBD1
j_call: TRBJ1-2
v_call: TRBV4-2
cdr3_length: 16
clone_size: .

cdr3_nt: TGTGCCGGCTACTACCGGGACAGGGTTTTCTCCTACGAGCAGTACTTC
cdr3_aa: CAGYYRDRVFSYEQYF
d_call: TRBD1
j_call: TRBJ2-7
v_call: TRBV5-8
cdr3_length: 16
clone_size: .

cdr3_nt: TGTGCCAGCAGTCCAATAGCGGGCCCAAGCTCCTACGAGCAGTACTTC
cdr3_aa: CASSPIAGPSSYEQYF
d_call: TRBD2
j_call: TRBJ2-7
v_call: TRBV27
cdr3_length: 16
clone_size: few

cdr3_nt: TGTGCCAGCAGCCGGGGACAGACCTTCTACGAGCAGTACTTC
cdr3_aa: CASSRGQTFYEQYF
d_call: TRBD1
j_call: TRBJ2-7
v_call: TRBV27
cdr3_length: 14
clone_size: .

cdr3_nt: TGTGCCAGCAGCTTAGTAGCCAGGGGAAGCCAAGAGACCCAGTACTTC
cdr3_aa: CASSLVARGSQETQYF
d_call: .
j_call: TRBJ2-5
v_call: TRBV7-8
cdr3_length: 16
clone_size: .

cdr3_nt: TGTGCCAGCAGCTTCACCCTGCTTGCGGTGGATACGCAGTATTTT
cdr3_aa: CASSFTLLAVDTQYF
d_call: .
j_call: TRBJ2-3
v_call: TRBV7-8
cdr3_length: 15
clone_size: few

cdr3_nt: TGTGCCAGCAGTTTATCGACTAGCGAGTTCTACGAGCAGTACTTC
cdr3_aa: CASSLSTSEFYEQYF
d_call: TRBD2
j_call: TRBJ2-7
v_call: TRBV27
cdr3_length: 15
clone_size: once

cdr3_nt: TGCGCCAGCAGCTTCTACTCGGGTTCTACGGGCGAGCAGTACTTC
cdr3_aa: CASSFYSGSTGEQYF
d_call: .
j_call: TRBJ2-7
v_call: TRBV5-1
cdr3_length: 15
clone_size: .

cdr3_nt: TGTGCCAGCAGTGCTCTAAAGGGCTCCGTTGAGCAGTACTTC
cdr3_aa: CASSALKGSVEQYF
d_call: .
j_call: TRBJ2-7
v_call: TRBV2
cdr3_length: 14
clone_size: .

cdr3_nt: TGTGCCAGCAGTCTAATGGGAATCAGCAATCAGCCCCAGCATTTT
cdr3_aa: CASSLMGISNQPQHF
d_call: .
j_call: TRBJ1-5
v_call: TRBV7-2
cdr3_length: 15
clone_size: once

cdr3_nt: TGTGCCAGCAGTGCCTCGTCGTCCTGGGAGACCCAGTACTTC
cdr3_aa: CASSASSSWETQYF
d_call: .
j_call: TRBJ2-5
v_call: TRBV25-1
cdr3_length: 14
clone_size: .

cdr3_nt: TGTGCCAGCAGCTTAGCGCCTGACGAGCAGTTCTTC
cdr3_aa: CASSLAPDEQFF
d_call: .
j_call: TRBJ2-1
v_call: TRBV7-9
cdr3_length: 12
clone_size: .

cdr3_nt: TGCAGCGTTGAAAGGCTAGCGGGACCCAATGAGCAGTTCTTC
cdr3_aa: CSVERLAGPNEQFF
d_call: TRBD2
j_call: TRBJ2-1
v_call: TRBV29-1
cdr3_length: 14
clone_size: .

cdr3_nt: TGTGCCAGCAGTGAACCGCTAGCGAAAGAGACCCAGTACTTC
cdr3_aa: CASSEPLAKETQYF
d_call: .
j_call: TRBJ2-5
v_call: TRBV2
cdr3_length: 14
clone_size: .

cdr3_nt: TGCGCCAGCAGCCCCGGACTGATCTACTCCTACGAGCAGTACTTC
cdr3_aa: CASSPGLIYSYEQYF
d_call: .
j_call: TRBJ2-7
v_call: TRBV4-1
cdr3_length: 15
clone_size: .

cdr3_nt: TGCGCCAGCAACACAGGGGTTTTCGACAATGAGCAGTTCTTC
cdr3_aa: CASNTGVFDNEQFF
d_call: TRBD1
j_call: TRBJ2-1
v_call: TRBV10-1
cdr3_length: 14
clone_size: .

cdr3_nt: TGCGCCAGGCCGACTAGAGTTGATACGCAGTATTTT
cdr3_aa: CARPTRVDTQYF
d_call: .
j_call: TRBJ2-3
v_call: TRBV10-1
cdr3_length: 12
clone_size: .

cdr3_nt: TGTGCCAGCAGTTTAGCGGGAGGCCCTTTTGATGAGCAGTTCTTC
cdr3_aa: CASSLAGGPFDEQFF
d_call: TRBD2
j_call: TRBJ2-1
v_call: TRBV27
cdr3_length: 15
clone_size: .